These T cell receptor beta chains were read from a single sample in a study of blood T cell repertoires in COVID-19. Clones were read by immunoSEQ multiplex PCR, and TCRdb kept only the in-frame ones, dropping some. The sample records around 180,000 clones, roughly four fifths being singletons. Specimen: peripheral blood. These receptors were collected from a woman aged 30 to 39 with acute or convalescent COVID-19. CDR3s include the opening cysteine and the closing phenylalanine or tryptophan. The D gene is left open where the match is weak. Expanded clones get a size class; other rows say once, few or many, or leave the size out.

v_gene: TRBV20-1; abundance: -; j_gene: TRBJ1-2; d_gene: -; CDR3nt: TGCAGTGCTAGATTGGGAGGAGGCTACACCTTC; CDR3aa: CSARLGGGYTF
v_gene: TRBV6-5; abundance: -; j_gene: TRBJ2-4; d_gene: TRBD1; CDR3nt: TGTGCCAGCAGTTCGGACAGGCAGGGCCCCAAAAACATTCAGTACTTC; CDR3aa: CASSSDRQGPKNIQYF
v_gene: TRBV21-1; abundance: -; j_gene: TRBJ2-2; d_gene: -; CDR3nt: TGTGCCAGCAGCAAAGTGAGACACAACACCGGGGAGCTGTTTTTT; CDR3aa: CASSKVRHNTGELFF
v_gene: TRBV28; abundance: -; j_gene: TRBJ1-5; d_gene: TRBD1; CDR3nt: TGTGCCAGCAGTTTGGCCAGGGGGCCCTATCAGCCCCAGCATTTT; CDR3aa: CASSLARGPYQPQHF
v_gene: TRBV5-1; abundance: few; j_gene: TRBJ1-1; d_gene: -; CDR3nt: TGCGCCAGCAGCTTGGTCGGGGGGGCTGGCACTGAAGCTTTCTTT; CDR3aa: CASSLVGGAGTEAFF
v_gene: TRBV29-1; abundance: -; j_gene: TRBJ2-5; d_gene: -; CDR3nt: TGCAGCGTTGCAGGCGGGGACCAAGAGACCCAGTACTTC; CDR3aa: CSVAGGDQETQYF
v_gene: TRBV9; abundance: once; j_gene: TRBJ2-3; d_gene: TRBD1; CDR3nt: TGTGCCAGCAGCGAGGGACAGGGGGGCACAGATACGCAGTATTTT; CDR3aa: CASSEGQGGTDTQYF
v_gene: TRBV5-6; abundance: -; j_gene: TRBJ2-1; d_gene: -; CDR3nt: -; CDR3aa: CASSRDFGNEQFF
v_gene: TRBV5-6; abundance: -; j_gene: TRBJ2-7; d_gene: -; CDR3nt: TGTGCCAGCAGCTTTGGTCAGGGCGGCGAGCAGTACTTC; CDR3aa: CASSFGQGGEQYF
v_gene: TRBV5-4; abundance: -; j_gene: TRBJ1-2; d_gene: -; CDR3nt: TGTGCCAGCAGCTTGCAAGGGGTAGGAGGCTACACCTTC; CDR3aa: CASSLQGVGGYTF
v_gene: TRBV5-4; abundance: -; j_gene: TRBJ1-6; d_gene: TRBD1; CDR3nt: TGTGCCAGCAGCTTAGGCGGGACAGCCAATTCACCCCTCCACTTT; CDR3aa: CASSLGGTANSPLHF
v_gene: TRBV7-9; abundance: -; j_gene: TRBJ1-1; d_gene: -; CDR3nt: TGTGCCAGCAGCTTAATAGGGAGAAACACTGAAGCTTTCTTT; CDR3aa: CASSLIGRNTEAFF
v_gene: TRBV30; abundance: -; j_gene: TRBJ1-1; d_gene: -; CDR3nt: TGTGCCTGGGGGGGGGACTTCGAAGCTTTCTTT; CDR3aa: CAWGGDFEAFF
v_gene: TRBV19; abundance: -; j_gene: TRBJ2-3; d_gene: -; CDR3nt: TGTGCCAGTAGTATATACAGCAAAAGAGATACGCAGTATTTT; CDR3aa: CASSIYSKRDTQYF
v_gene: TRBV7-9; abundance: once; j_gene: TRBJ2-2; d_gene: -; CDR3nt: TGTGCCAGCAGCGAAAGGGGGTACACCGGGGAGCTGTTTTTT; CDR3aa: CASSERGYTGELFF
v_gene: TRBV29-1; abundance: once; j_gene: TRBJ1-2; d_gene: -; CDR3nt: TGCAGCGTCTCCGATGGCTACACCTTC; CDR3aa: CSVSDGYTF
v_gene: TRBV7-6; abundance: -; j_gene: TRBJ1-6; d_gene: -; CDR3nt: TGTGCCAGCAGCCCGCCAAAAATTGCAGGGGAACCTAATTCACCCCTCCACTTT; CDR3aa: CASSPPKIAGEPNSPLHF
v_gene: TRBV5-4; abundance: -; j_gene: TRBJ2-1; d_gene: -; CDR3nt: TGTGCCAGCAGCTTGGCTAGGTATAGTGAGCAGTTCTTC; CDR3aa: CASSLARYSEQFF
v_gene: TRBV5-1; abundance: -; j_gene: TRBJ2-5; d_gene: -; CDR3nt: TGCGCCAGCAGCTTGGCCCGGGGAATCCAAGAGACCCAGTACTTC; CDR3aa: CASSLARGIQETQYF
v_gene: TRBV19; abundance: -; j_gene: TRBJ2-1; d_gene: -; CDR3nt: TGTGCCAGTAGTATAGGGGGGACACCCCCGTTCTTC; CDR3aa: CASSIGGTPPFF
v_gene: TRBV3-1/TRBV3-2; abundance: -; j_gene: TRBJ2-3; d_gene: TRBD2; CDR3nt: TGTGCCAGCAGCCAAGGGTTGGGACTAGCGGGAGTAGGGGGTACGCAGTATTTT; CDR3aa: CASSQGLGLAGVGGTQYF
v_gene: TRBV30; abundance: -; j_gene: TRBJ1-5; d_gene: TRBD1; CDR3nt: TGTGCCTGGAGTGAACCCGGGACAGGGGGCGGGCAGCCCCAGCATTTT; CDR3aa: CAWSEPGTGGGQPQHF